This is a list of T cell receptor beta chains from one sample in a study of cytomegalovirus exposure and HLA in healthy donors. Sequencing was performed with immunoSEQ multiplex PCR; in TCRdb, only in-frame clones are kept and a portion is missing. This repertoire shows 140,000 to 150,000 clones, approximately 79% found once; its top ten account for 2.9%. The sequenced material came from PBMCs. The receptors here all came from a woman in her 30s in good health and CMV-seronegative. CDR3s include the opening cysteine and the closing phenylalanine or tryptophan. Fields, in order: J gene, D gene, clone size, V gene, CDR3 protein, CDR3 DNA. The D gene is left open where the match is weak. Size values are once, few and many counts, or a class for expanded clones, and some rows have none.

j_call: TRBJ2-1
d_call: TRBD1
clone_size: NA
v_call: TRBV12-5
cdr3_aa: CASGGDRYNEQFF
cdr3_nt: TGTGCTAGTGGGGGGGACAGATACAATGAGCAGTTCTTC

j_call: TRBJ2-3
d_call: TRBD2
clone_size: NA
v_call: TRBV5-1
cdr3_aa: CASSFWGGSSGRPNTQYF
cdr3_nt: TGCGCCAGCAGCTTTTGGGGGGGCTCTAGCGGGAGGCCAAATACGCAGTATTTT

j_call: TRBJ2-7
d_call: NA
clone_size: few
v_call: TRBV7-8
cdr3_aa: CASSLGAIYEQYF
cdr3_nt: TGTGCCAGCAGCCTAGGGGCTATCTACGAGCAGTACTTC

j_call: TRBJ2-7
d_call: NA
clone_size: NA
v_call: TRBV6-6
cdr3_aa: CASRSTGDYEQYF
cdr3_nt: TGTGCCAGCAGGTCGACGGGAGACTACGAGCAGTACTTC

j_call: TRBJ1-3
d_call: NA
clone_size: NA
v_call: TRBV7-9
cdr3_aa: CASSYRVGNTIYF
cdr3_nt: TGTGCCAGCAGCTACAGGGTTGGAAACACCATATATTTT

j_call: TRBJ2-3
d_call: TRBD2
clone_size: NA
v_call: TRBV5-1
cdr3_aa: CASSLAAGGETDTQYF
cdr3_nt: TGCGCCAGCAGCTTGGCAGCGGGAGGAGAGACAGATACGCAGTATTTT

j_call: TRBJ1-1
d_call: TRBD1
clone_size: NA
v_call: TRBV6-1
cdr3_aa: CASSALQGSLNTEAFF
cdr3_nt: TGTGCCAGCAGTGCCCTACAGGGGTCTTTGAACACTGAAGCTTTCTTT

j_call: TRBJ2-7
d_call: NA
clone_size: NA
v_call: TRBV7-9
cdr3_aa: CASSRESYEQYF
cdr3_nt: TGTGCCAGCAGCCGGGAGAGCTACGAGCAGTACTTC

j_call: TRBJ2-5
d_call: TRBD1
clone_size: NA
v_call: TRBV30
cdr3_aa: CAWSIRQGPQYF
cdr3_nt: TGTGCCTGGAGTATACGACAGGGGCCCCAGTACTTC

j_call: TRBJ2-1
d_call: TRBD1
clone_size: NA
v_call: TRBV5-6
cdr3_aa: CASSFNRGLYNEQFF
cdr3_nt: TGTGCCAGCAGCTTCAACAGGGGCCTCTACAATGAGCAGTTCTTC

j_call: TRBJ2-7
d_call: TRBD2
clone_size: NA
v_call: TRBV5-4
cdr3_aa: CASSRGLSGRALYEQYF
cdr3_nt: TGTGCCAGCAGCCGCGGACTAAGTGGGAGGGCTTTATACGAGCAGTACTTC

j_call: TRBJ2-2
d_call: NA
clone_size: NA
v_call: TRBV2
cdr3_aa: CASSEDRETGELFF
cdr3_nt: TGTGCCAGCAGTGAGGACAGAGAAACCGGGGAGCTGTTTTTT

j_call: TRBJ2-7
d_call: TRBD2
clone_size: NA
v_call: TRBV6-5
cdr3_aa: CASSYGTSSYEQYF
cdr3_nt: TGTGCCAGCAGTTACGGGACTAGCTCCTACGAGCAGTACTTC

j_call: TRBJ2-1
d_call: NA
clone_size: NA
v_call: TRBV30
cdr3_aa: CAWSVRLLGSYNEQFF
cdr3_nt: TGTGCCTGGAGTGTAAGGCTCCTAGGATCCTACAATGAGCAGTTCTTC

j_call: TRBJ1-1
d_call: TRBD1
clone_size: once
v_call: TRBV7-9
cdr3_aa: CASSRTGGSLPEAFF
cdr3_nt: TGTGCCAGCAGCCGGACAGGGGGGAGTCTGCCTGAAGCTTTCTTT

j_call: TRBJ1-5
d_call: TRBD1
clone_size: NA
v_call: TRBV7-9
cdr3_aa: CASRGQGANQPQHF
cdr3_nt: TGTGCCAGCAGGGGGCAGGGGGCTAATCAGCCCCAGCATTTT

j_call: TRBJ2-4
d_call: NA
clone_size: NA
v_call: TRBV6-1
cdr3_aa: CASSEAGAGSAKNIQYF
cdr3_nt: TGTGCCAGCAGTGAAGCTGGGGCGGGATCAGCCAAAAACATCCAGTACTTC

j_call: TRBJ2-3
d_call: NA
clone_size: NA
v_call: TRBV4-1
cdr3_aa: CASTPLAARTDTQYF
cdr3_nt: TGCGCCAGCACCCCCTTAGCGGCCCGCACAGATACGCAGTATTTT

j_call: TRBJ1-1
d_call: NA
clone_size: NA
v_call: TRBV18
cdr3_aa: CASSPPMGGVNTEAFF
cdr3_nt: TGTGCCAGCTCACCGCCTATGGGGGGGGTGAACACTGAAGCTTTCTTT

j_call: TRBJ1-4
d_call: TRBD1
clone_size: NA
v_call: TRBV5-1
cdr3_aa: CASSRQGGNEKLFF
cdr3_nt: TGCGCCAGCAGCCGACAGGGGGGAAATGAAAAACTGTTTTTT

j_call: TRBJ1-5
d_call: TRBD1
clone_size: NA
v_call: TRBV28
cdr3_aa: CASSFVRQGNQPQHF
cdr3_nt: TGTGCCAGCAGTTTCGTAAGACAGGGGAATCAGCCCCAGCATTTT

j_call: TRBJ2-7
d_call: NA
clone_size: few
v_call: TRBV30
cdr3_aa: CAWTHGGTLGEQYF
cdr3_nt: TGTGCATGGACCCACGGGGGAACCTTGGGGGAGCAGTACTTC

j_call: TRBJ1-2
d_call: TRBD1
clone_size: NA
v_call: TRBV25-1
cdr3_aa: CASSTRTGGWRYTF
cdr3_nt: TGTGCCAGCAGTACTCGGACAGGGGGTTGGCGCTACACCTTC

j_call: TRBJ1-3
d_call: NA
clone_size: NA
v_call: TRBV30
cdr3_aa: CAWSGGQLNSGNTIYF
cdr3_nt: TGTGCCTGGAGTGGGGGCCAGCTGAACTCTGGAAACACCATATATTTT

j_call: TRBJ2-5
d_call: TRBD1
clone_size: NA
v_call: TRBV9
cdr3_aa: CASSKGTDQETQYF
cdr3_nt: TGTGCCAGCAGCAAAGGGACAGATCAAGAGACCCAGTACTTC

j_call: TRBJ2-7
d_call: NA
clone_size: NA
v_call: TRBV30
cdr3_aa: CAWSVGGEGHEQYF
cdr3_nt: TGTGCCTGGAGTGTAGGGGGGGAGGGCCACGAGCAGTACTTC

j_call: TRBJ2-7
d_call: TRBD1
clone_size: NA
v_call: TRBV15
cdr3_aa: CATSRVPGQGQSYEQYF
cdr3_nt: TGTGCCACCAGCAGAGTCCCAGGACAGGGCCAAAGCTACGAGCAGTACTTC

j_call: TRBJ1-1
d_call: NA
clone_size: NA
v_call: TRBV5-6
cdr3_aa: CASSLASLSGGAEAFF
cdr3_nt: TGTGCCAGCAGCTTGGCTTCTTTATCTGGGGGGGCTGAAGCTTTCTTT

j_call: TRBJ2-1
d_call: TRBD1
clone_size: NA
v_call: TRBV7-2
cdr3_aa: CASSSGQGWVDEQFF
cdr3_nt: TGTGCCAGCAGCTCCGGACAGGGGTGGGTCGATGAGCAGTTCTTC

j_call: TRBJ1-5
d_call: NA
clone_size: NA
v_call: TRBV2
cdr3_aa: CASSRDTINQPQHF
cdr3_nt: TGTGCCAGCTCCAGGGACACTATCAATCAGCCCCAGCATTTT

j_call: TRBJ2-5
d_call: NA
clone_size: NA
v_call: TRBV7-3
cdr3_aa: CASSLNSEETQYF
cdr3_nt: TGTGCCAGCAGCTTAAATAGCGAAGAGACCCAGTACTTC

j_call: TRBJ1-3
d_call: TRBD1
clone_size: NA
v_call: TRBV30
cdr3_aa: CAWSTRGVNTIYF
cdr3_nt: TGTGCCTGGAGTACCAGGGGGGTCAACACCATATATTTT

j_call: TRBJ1-1
d_call: NA
clone_size: NA
v_call: TRBV5-1
cdr3_aa: CASSLTGGMNTEAFF
cdr3_nt: TGCGCCAGCAGCCTAACCGGGGGGATGAACACTGAAGCTTTCTTT